The clone carrying this T cell receptor (beta chain) was detected only once. Antigen: not known. CDR1 is SNHLY, CDR2 FYNNEI, per germline. The ends were cut back, 6 bases at V and 2 bases at J, with 8 bases in the middle. CDR3 length equals 13 residues. These data come from a study of cytomegalovirus exposure and HLA in healthy donors. General study findings and limits: Later, an analysis showed that TCR beta chains associated with HLA were more clonally expanded than others that were equally common. Most likely, a cluster of highly shared sequence variants arose as a sequencing artifact.

The PCR contained 60 Vbeta and 13 Jbeta primers. Methods used by the authors: Unique TCR beta chains totaled 65 million to 95 million in a later count, with roughly 11 million of them shared. The data were produced by immunoSEQ multiplex PCR, yet TCRdb's version contains in-frame clones alone and is incomplete. V and J calls and clone size are given by that table; D and trimming were obtained from the DNA. The sample comprises 70,000 or so clones, 86% of which are singletons, and 2% rests with the top ten. This sequence joins TRBV2 and TRBJ1-5; no definite D call. The specimen was PBMCs. The clonotype comes from a woman in her 30s in good health and CMV-seronegative. The CDR3 here is CASRNQGNQPQHF. CDR3 nucleotide sequence: TGTGCCAGCAGAAATCAGGGCAATCAGCCCCAGCATTTT.